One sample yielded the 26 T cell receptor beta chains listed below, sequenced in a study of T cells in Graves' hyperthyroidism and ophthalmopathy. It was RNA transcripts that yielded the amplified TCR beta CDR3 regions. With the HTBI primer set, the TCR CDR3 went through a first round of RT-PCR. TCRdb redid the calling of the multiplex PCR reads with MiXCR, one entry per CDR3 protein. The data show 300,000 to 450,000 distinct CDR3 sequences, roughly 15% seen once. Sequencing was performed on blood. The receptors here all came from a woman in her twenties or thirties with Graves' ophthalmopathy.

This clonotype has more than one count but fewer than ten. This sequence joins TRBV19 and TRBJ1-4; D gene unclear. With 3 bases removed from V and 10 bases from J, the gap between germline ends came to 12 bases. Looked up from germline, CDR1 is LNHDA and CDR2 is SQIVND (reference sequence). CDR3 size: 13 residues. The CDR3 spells CASSINGKGKLFF. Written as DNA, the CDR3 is TGTGCCAGTAGTATTAACGGGAAAGGAAAACTGTTTTTT. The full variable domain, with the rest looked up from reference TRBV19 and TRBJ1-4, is DGGITQSPKYLFRKEGQNVTLSCEQNLNHDAMYWYRQDPGQGLRLIYYSQIVNDFQKGDIAEGYSVSREKKESFPLTVTSAQKNPTAFYLCASSINGKGKLFFGSGTQLSVL.

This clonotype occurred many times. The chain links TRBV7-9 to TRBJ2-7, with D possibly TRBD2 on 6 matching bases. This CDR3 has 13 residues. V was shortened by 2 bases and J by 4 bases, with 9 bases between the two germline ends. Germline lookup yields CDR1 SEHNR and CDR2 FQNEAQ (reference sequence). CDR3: CASSLKGRYEQYF. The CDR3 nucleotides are TGTGCCAGCAGCTTAAAAGGGAGGTACGAGCAGTACTTC.

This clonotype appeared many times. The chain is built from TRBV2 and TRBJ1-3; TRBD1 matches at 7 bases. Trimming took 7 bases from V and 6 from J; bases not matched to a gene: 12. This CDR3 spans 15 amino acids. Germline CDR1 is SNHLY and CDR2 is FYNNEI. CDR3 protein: CASNSRGFEPNTIYF. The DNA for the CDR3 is TGTGCCAGCAACTCCAGGGGGTTCGAACCAAACACCATATATTTT.

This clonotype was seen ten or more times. CDR3 sequence: CASSPRDRRSGELFF. CDR3 coding DNA: TGTGCCAGCAGCCCCCGGGACAGGCGATCCGGGGAGCTGTTTTTT. V gene TRBV13 combines with J gene TRBJ2-2; 8 bases are a match to TRBD1. The V segment lost 5 bases and the J segment 6 bases; nucleotides outside the gene matches: 8. The CDR3 has 15 amino acids. Germline V CDR1 and CDR2: PRHDT, FYEKMQ (reference sequence).

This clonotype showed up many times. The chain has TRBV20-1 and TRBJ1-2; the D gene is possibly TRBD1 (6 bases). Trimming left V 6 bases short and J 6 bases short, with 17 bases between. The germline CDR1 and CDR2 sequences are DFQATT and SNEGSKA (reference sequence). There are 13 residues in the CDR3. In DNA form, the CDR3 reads TGCAGTGCCAAGGGGGTGGAGGGAGATGGCTACACCTTC. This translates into CSAKGVEGDGYTF.

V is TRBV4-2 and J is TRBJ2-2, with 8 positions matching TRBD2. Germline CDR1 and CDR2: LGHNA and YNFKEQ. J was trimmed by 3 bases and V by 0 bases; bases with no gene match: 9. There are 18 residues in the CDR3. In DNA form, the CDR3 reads TGTGCCAGCAGCCAAGATTCCGGGCGTAGCGGGGACACCGGGGAGCTGTTTTTT. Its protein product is CASSQDSGRSGDTGELFF.

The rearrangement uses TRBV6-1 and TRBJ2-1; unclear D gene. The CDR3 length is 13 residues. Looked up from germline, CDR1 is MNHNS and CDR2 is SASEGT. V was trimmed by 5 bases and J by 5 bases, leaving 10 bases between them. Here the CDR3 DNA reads TGTGCCAGCAGTTCACCCCAGGACAATGAGCAGTTCTTC. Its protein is CASSSPQDNEQFF.

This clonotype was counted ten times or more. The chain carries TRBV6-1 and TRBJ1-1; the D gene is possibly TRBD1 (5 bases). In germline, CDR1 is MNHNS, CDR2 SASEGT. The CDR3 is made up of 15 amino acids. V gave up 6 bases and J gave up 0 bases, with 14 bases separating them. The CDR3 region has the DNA TGTGCCAGCAGAACCGGGACTTCGATGAACACTGAAGCTTTCTTT. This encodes CASRTGTSMNTEAFF.

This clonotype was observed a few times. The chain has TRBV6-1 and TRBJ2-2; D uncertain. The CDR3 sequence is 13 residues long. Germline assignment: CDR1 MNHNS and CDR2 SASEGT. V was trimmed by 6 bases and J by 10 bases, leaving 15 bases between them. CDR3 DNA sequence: TGTGCCAGCAGAGAAAGGGTCGCAGAGGAGCTGTTTTTT. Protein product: CASRERVAEELFF.

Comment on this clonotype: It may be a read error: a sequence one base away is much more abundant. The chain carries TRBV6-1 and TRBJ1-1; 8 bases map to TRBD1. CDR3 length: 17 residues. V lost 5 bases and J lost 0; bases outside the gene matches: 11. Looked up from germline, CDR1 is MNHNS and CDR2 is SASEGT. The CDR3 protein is CASSPRTGQGMNTEAFF. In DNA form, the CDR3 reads TGTGCCAGCAGTCCTCGGACAGGGCAAGGGATGAACACTGAAGCTTTCTTT.

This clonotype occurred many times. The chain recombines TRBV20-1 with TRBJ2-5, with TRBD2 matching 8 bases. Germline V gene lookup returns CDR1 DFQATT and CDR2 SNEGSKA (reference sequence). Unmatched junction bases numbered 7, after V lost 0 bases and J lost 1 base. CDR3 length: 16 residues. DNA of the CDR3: TGCAGTGCTAGAGATGGGGAGCGGGGGCCCCAAGAGACCCAGTACTTC. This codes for CSARDGERGPQETQYF.

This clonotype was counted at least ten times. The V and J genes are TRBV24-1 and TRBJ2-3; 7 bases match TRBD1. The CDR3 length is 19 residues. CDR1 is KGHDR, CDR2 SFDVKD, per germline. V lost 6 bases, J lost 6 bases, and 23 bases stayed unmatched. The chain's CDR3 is CATSSIPRTGHLGADTQYF. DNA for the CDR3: TGTGCCACCAGTTCCATACCGCGGACAGGACACCTGGGGGCGGATACGCAGTATTTT.

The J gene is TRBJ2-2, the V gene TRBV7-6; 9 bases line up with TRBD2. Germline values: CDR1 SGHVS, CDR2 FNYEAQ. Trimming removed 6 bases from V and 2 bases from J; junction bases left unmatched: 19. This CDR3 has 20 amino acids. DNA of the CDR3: TGTGCCAGCAGACCGCCTCCAGCGCTAGCGGGGATGGGAAACACCGGGGAGCTGTTTTTT. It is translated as CASRPPPALAGMGNTGELFF.

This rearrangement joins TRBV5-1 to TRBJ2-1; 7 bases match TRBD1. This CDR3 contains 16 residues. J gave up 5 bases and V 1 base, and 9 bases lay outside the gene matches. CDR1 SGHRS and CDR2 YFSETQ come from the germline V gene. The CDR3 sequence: CASSLKAPGGDNEQFF. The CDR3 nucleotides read TGCGCCAGCAGCTTGAAAGCGCCAGGGGGTGACAATGAGCAGTTCTTC.

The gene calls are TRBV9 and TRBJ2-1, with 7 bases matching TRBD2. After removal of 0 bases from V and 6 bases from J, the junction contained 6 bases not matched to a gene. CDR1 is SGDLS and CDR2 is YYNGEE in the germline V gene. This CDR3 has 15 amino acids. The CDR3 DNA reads TGTGCCAGCAGCGTAGATGTGGGACTACGCAATGAGCAGTTCTTC. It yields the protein CASSVDVGLRNEQFF. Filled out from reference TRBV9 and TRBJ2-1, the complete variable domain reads DSGVTQTPKHLITATGQRVTLRCSPRSGDLSVYWYQQSLDQGLQFLIQYYNGEERAKGNILERFSAQQFPDLHSELNLSSLELGDSALYFCASSVDVGLRNEQFFGPGTRLTVL.

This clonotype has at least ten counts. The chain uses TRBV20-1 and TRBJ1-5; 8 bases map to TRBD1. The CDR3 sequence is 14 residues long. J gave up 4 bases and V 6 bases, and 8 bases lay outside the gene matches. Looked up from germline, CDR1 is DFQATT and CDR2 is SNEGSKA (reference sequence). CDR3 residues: CSALDRVLNQPQHF. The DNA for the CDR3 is TGCAGTGCATTGGACAGGGTTCTTAATCAGCCCCAGCATTTT.

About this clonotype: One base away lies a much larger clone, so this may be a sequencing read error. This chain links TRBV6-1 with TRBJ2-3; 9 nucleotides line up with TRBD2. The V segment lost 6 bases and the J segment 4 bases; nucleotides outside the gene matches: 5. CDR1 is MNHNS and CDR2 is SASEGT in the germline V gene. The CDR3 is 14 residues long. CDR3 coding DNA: TGTGCCAGCAGCCCTAGCGGGGAGGCAGATACGCAGTATTTT. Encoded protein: CASSPSGEADTQYF.

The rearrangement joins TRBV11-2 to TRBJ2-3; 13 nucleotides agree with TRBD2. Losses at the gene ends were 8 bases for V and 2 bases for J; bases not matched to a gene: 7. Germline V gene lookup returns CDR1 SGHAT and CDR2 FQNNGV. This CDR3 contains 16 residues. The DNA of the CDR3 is TGTGCCAGCGTCCCAGGACTAGCGGGGGTCACAGATACGCAGTATTTT. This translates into CASVPGLAGVTDTQYF.

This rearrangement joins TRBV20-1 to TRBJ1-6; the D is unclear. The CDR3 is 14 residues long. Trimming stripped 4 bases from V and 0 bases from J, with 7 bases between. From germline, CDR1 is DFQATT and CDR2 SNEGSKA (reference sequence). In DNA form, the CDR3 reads TGCAGTGCTATCGGGGACTCCTATAATTCACCCCTCCACTTT. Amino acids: CSAIGDSYNSPLHF.

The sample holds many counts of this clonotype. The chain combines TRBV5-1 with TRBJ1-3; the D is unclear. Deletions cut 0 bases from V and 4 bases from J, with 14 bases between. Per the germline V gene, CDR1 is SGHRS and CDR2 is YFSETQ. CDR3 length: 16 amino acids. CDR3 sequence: CASSLAGRVAGNTIYF. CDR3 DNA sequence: TGCGCCAGCAGCTTGGCCGGAAGGGTGGCAGGAAACACCATATATTTT. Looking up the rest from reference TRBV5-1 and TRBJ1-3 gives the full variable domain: KAGVTQTPRYLIKTRGQQVTLSCSPISGHRSVSWYQQTPGQGLQFLFEYFSETQRNKGNFPGRFSGRQFSNSRSEMNVSTLELGDSALYLCASSLAGRVAGNTIYFGEGSWLTVV.

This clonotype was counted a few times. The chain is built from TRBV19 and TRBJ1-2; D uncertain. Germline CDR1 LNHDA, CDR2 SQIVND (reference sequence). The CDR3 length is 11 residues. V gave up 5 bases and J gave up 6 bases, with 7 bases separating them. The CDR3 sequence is CASSPDHGYTF. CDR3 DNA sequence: TGTGCCAGTAGTCCAGACCATGGCTACACCTTC.

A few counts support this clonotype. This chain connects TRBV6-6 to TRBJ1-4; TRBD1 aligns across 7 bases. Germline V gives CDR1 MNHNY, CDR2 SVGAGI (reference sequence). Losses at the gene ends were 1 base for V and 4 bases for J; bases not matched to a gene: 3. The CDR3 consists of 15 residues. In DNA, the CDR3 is TGTGCCAGCAGTTACTGGACAGGTGGTAATGAAAAACTGTTTTTT. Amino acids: CASSYWTGGNEKLFF.

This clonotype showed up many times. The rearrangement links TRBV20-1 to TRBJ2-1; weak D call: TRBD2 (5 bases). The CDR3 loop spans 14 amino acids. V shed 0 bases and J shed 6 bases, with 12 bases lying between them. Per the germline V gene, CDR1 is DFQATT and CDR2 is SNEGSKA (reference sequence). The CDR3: CSARDPRGINEQFF. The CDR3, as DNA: TGCAGTGCTAGAGATCCTCGGGGTATCAATGAGCAGTTCTTC.

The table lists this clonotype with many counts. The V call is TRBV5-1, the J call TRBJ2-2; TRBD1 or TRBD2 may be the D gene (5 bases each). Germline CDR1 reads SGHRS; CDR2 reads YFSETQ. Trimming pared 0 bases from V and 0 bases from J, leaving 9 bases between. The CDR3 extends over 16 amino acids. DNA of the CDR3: TGCGCCAGCAGCTTGGCCTGGGGGTCGAACACCGGGGAGCTGTTTTTT. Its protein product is CASSLAWGSNTGELFF.

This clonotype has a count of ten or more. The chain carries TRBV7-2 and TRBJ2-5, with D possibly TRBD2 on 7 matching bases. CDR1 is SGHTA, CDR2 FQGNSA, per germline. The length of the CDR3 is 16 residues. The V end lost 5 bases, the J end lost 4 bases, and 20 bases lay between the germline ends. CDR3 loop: CASSGFRAGALETQYF. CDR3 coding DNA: TGTGCCAGCAGCGGGTTTAGGGCGGGGGCGCTAGAGACCCAGTACTTC.

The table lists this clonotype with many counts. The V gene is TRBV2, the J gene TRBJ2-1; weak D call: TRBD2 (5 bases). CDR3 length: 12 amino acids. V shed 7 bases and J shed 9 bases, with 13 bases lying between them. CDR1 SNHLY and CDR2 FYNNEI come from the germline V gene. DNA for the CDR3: TGTGCCAGCACAGAAATAGGGAGTGAGCAGTTCTTC. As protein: CASTEIGSEQFF.